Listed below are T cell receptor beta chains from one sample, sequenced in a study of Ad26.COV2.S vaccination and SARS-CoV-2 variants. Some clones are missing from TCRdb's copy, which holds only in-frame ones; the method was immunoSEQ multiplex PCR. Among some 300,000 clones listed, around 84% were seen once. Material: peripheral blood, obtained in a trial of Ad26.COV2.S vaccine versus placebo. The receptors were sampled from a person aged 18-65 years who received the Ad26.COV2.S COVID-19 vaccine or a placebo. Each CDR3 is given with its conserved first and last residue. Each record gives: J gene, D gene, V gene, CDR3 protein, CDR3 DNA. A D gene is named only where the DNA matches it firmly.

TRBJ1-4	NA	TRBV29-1	CSVGVGIGDEKLFF	TGCAGCGTTGGTGTAGGGATTGGGGATGAAAAACTGTTTTTT
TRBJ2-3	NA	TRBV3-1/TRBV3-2	CASSQGDSPQYF	TGTGCCAGCAGCCAAGGAGACTCTCCGCAGTATTTT
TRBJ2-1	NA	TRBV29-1	CSADVSGIYNEQFF	TGCAGCGCAGACGTGAGCGGCATCTACAATGAGCAGTTCTTC
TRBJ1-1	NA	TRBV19	CASSAMKSGRNTEAFF	TGTGCCAGTAGTGCAATGAAGTCAGGGCGGAACACTGAAGCTTTCTTT
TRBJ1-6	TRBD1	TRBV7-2	CASSPLGQGISPLHF	TGTGCCAGCAGCCCCCTGGGACAGGGGATTTCACCCCTCCACTTT
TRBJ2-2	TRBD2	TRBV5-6	CASGLGLGSTGELFF	TGTGCCAGCGGCCTGGGACTAGGTAGCACCGGGGAGCTGTTTTTT
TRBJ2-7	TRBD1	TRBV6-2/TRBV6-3	CASSYVDRPSEQYF	TGTGCCAGCAGTTACGTGGACAGGCCGAGCGAGCAGTACTTC
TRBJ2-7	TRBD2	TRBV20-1	CSSGGAREQYF	TGCAGCAGCGGGGGGGCCCGGGAGCAGTACTTC
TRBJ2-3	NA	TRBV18	CASSPPGDTQYF	TGTGCCAGCTCACCACCGGGGGATACGCAGTATTTT
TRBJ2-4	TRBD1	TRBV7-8	CASSSTGGVGNIQYF	TGTGCCAGCAGTTCTACAGGGGGCGTGGGAAACATTCAGTACTTC
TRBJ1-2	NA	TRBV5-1	CASSLGEGEGYTF	TGCGCCAGCAGCTTGGGGGAGGGCGAGGGCTACACCTTC
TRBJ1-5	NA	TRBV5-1	CASSLALTGFRGGNQPQHF	TGCGCCAGCAGCTTGGCCTTGACAGGTTTTAGAGGTGGCAATCAGCCCCAGCATTTT
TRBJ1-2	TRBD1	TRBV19	CASSINTGGYGYTF	TGTGCCAGTAGTATCAATACAGGGGGCTATGGCTACACCTTC
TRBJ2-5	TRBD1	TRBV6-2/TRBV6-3	CASSRPGQGKQETQYF	TGTGCCAGCAGCCGACCCGGACAGGGAAAACAAGAGACCCAGTACTTC
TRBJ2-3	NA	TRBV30	CAWSVLGRGTDTQYF	TGTGCCTGGAGTGTACTCGGCAGGGGCACAGATACGCAGTATTTT